The clone carrying this TCR beta chain was detected ten times or more. Germline assignment: CDR1 DFQATT and CDR2 SNEGSKA (reference sequence). V was cut by 5 bases and J by 2 bases, with 5 bases left in between. There are 11 residues in the CDR3. Unique molecular identifiers, one per molecule, were present on every TCR cDNA molecule. TCRdb processed the 5' RACE reads anew with MiXCR; each CDR3 protein has one entry. The sample includes around 110,000 distinct CDR3 sequences, roughly an eighth of them seen just once. This sample is part of a study of spatial heterogeneity in lung cancer. In the study overall: Donation came from over 60 patients with untreated early-stage non-small cell lung cancer. Sequence detection consistently recorded a greater number of beta-chain than alpha-chain sequences. Sequencing was performed on follow-up PBMC samples when available, collected at a median of approximately two years after resection.

This sample's time point: blood at routine non-recurrence follow-up after resection. Extraction of whole RNA from tumor, nontumor lung or frozen PBMC preceded unsorted sequencing. The sample in question was PBMCs, obtained at follow-up. The receptor was derived from a male donor with early-stage non-small cell lung cancer. The chain uses TRBV20-1 and TRBJ2-3; no firm D call. CDR3 nucleotide sequence: TGCAGTGCTGGGCCCACAGATACGCAGTATTTT. Translation gives CSAGPTDTQYF.